This TCR beta chain was identified in a study of T cells expressing NK-cell markers. On the study more broadly: Seven of the eight sequenced donors were HCMV-seropositive; one was seronegative. General study results and limits: The CD3+CD56-NKG2C+ fraction was also led by these clonotypes in a handful of donors.

Comments on this clonotype: Its specificity is unknown.

TCRdb reanalyzed the 5' RACE reads, giving one entry per CDR3 protein sequence and no DNA. The ten top clones account for 7.3%, within a sample of about 440,000 distinct CDR3 sequences. This CDR3 is built from 16 residues. CDR1 SGDLS and CDR2 YYNGEE come from the germline V gene. The sequencing sample was made of blood T cells: a sorted CD56 or NKG2C T cell subset, CD4+ or CD8+ T cells, or bulk PBMC T cells (not recorded which). This receptor was obtained from a woman between 18 and 70 years old in good health. The gene calls are TRBV9 and TRBJ2-2; TCRdb gives TRBD2 as the D gene, but with no DNA this cannot be confirmed. The CDR3 protein is CASSPSLFGNTGELFF. Looking up the rest from reference TRBV9 and TRBJ2-2 gives the full variable domain: DSGVTQTPKHLITATGQRVTLRCSPRSGDLSVYWYQQSLDQGLQFLIQYYNGEERAKGNILERFSAQQFPDLHSELNLSSLELGDSALYFCASSPSLFGNTGELFFGEGSRLTVL.